The rows below give T cell receptor beta chains drawn from one sample of a study of T cell changes during pregnancy in multiple sclerosis. The assay was immunoSEQ multiplex PCR, and TCRdb's table has in-frame clones only and misses some. Here the sample spans over 40,000 clones, around nine tenths being singletons. Sequences were derived from peripheral blood, sampled in the first trimester of pregnancy. The receptors were gathered from a female donor in good health, enrolled as a control in a pregnancy study. Both conserved end residues are part of each CDR3. Each record gives: clone size, V gene, D gene, J gene, CDR3 DNA, CDR3 protein. The D gene is left open where the match is weak. Clone size is stated in some rows and not others, as once, few, many or a class when expanded.

clone size: -; V gene: TRBV7-2; D gene: TRBD2; J gene: TRBJ2-1; CDR3 DNA: TGTGCCAGCAGCCCGGGGGGTGAGCAGTTCTTC; CDR3 protein: CASSPGGEQFF
clone size: -; V gene: TRBV27; D gene: TRBD1; J gene: TRBJ1-2; CDR3 DNA: TGTGCCAGCAGTCAAACAGGGGCCGAATTCTATGGCTACACCTTC; CDR3 protein: CASSQTGAEFYGYTF
clone size: -; V gene: TRBV11-1; D gene: TRBD1; J gene: TRBJ1-1; CDR3 DNA: TGTGCCAGCAGCCCATACAGGGGACCCAGACTGAACACTGAAGCTTTCTTT; CDR3 protein: CASSPYRGPRLNTEAFF
clone size: few; V gene: TRBV9; D gene: -; J gene: TRBJ2-2; CDR3 DNA: TGTGCCAGCAGCGTAGATGGCAGGGCTGGGGAGCTGTTTTTT; CDR3 protein: CASSVDGRAGELFF
clone size: -; V gene: TRBV29-1; D gene: TRBD2; J gene: TRBJ2-3; CDR3 DNA: TGCAGCGTTGACTCGGGACTAGCGGGGCGAGATACGCAGTATTTT; CDR3 protein: CSVDSGLAGRDTQYF
clone size: -; V gene: TRBV14; D gene: TRBD2; J gene: TRBJ2-2; CDR3 DNA: TGTGCCAGCAGCCTCAGACCGGGAGGGAACACCGGGGAGCTGTTTTTT; CDR3 protein: CASSLRPGGNTGELFF
clone size: -; V gene: TRBV6-1; D gene: -; J gene: TRBJ2-7; CDR3 DNA: TGTGCCAGCAGTGACCTCCGGGAAGGCCCCCTTTACGAGCAGTACTTC; CDR3 protein: CASSDLREGPLYEQYF
clone size: few; V gene: TRBV5-4; D gene: -; J gene: TRBJ2-1; CDR3 DNA: TGTGCCAGCAGCTTGGCCGCGGGGTTCGGCAATGAGCAGTTCTTC; CDR3 protein: CASSLAAGFGNEQFF
clone size: -; V gene: TRBV6-1; D gene: TRBD2; J gene: TRBJ2-7; CDR3 DNA: TGTGCCAGCAGTGAAGGGACTAGCGGGAGCTACGAGCAGTACTTC; CDR3 protein: CASSEGTSGSYEQYF
clone size: once; V gene: TRBV9; D gene: TRBD1; J gene: TRBJ1-6; CDR3 DNA: TGTGCCAGCAGCGTCGGGACAGGGGGCTCACCCCTCCACTTT; CDR3 protein: CASSVGTGGSPLHF
clone size: -; V gene: TRBV5-1; D gene: TRBD2; J gene: TRBJ2-3; CDR3 DNA: TGCGCCAGCAGCCAGGGACTAGCGCGATCCCTCCCCCCGAATTGGAGGCAGTATTTT; CDR3 protein: CASSQGLARSLPPNWRQYF
clone size: -; V gene: TRBV11-2; D gene: -; J gene: TRBJ2-7; CDR3 DNA: TGTGCCAGCACCCGTCTAGGACGGGAGAGGGGCTACGAGCAGTACTTC; CDR3 protein: CASTRLGRERGYEQYF
clone size: -; V gene: TRBV7-6; D gene: -; J gene: TRBJ1-4; CDR3 DNA: TGTGCCAGCAGCGCCACAGTTCTGAATGAAAAACTGTTTTTT; CDR3 protein: CASSATVLNEKLFF
clone size: -; V gene: TRBV27; D gene: TRBD2; J gene: TRBJ2-7; CDR3 DNA: TGTGCCAGCAGTCCCCTCGGGACTAGCTCCTACGAGCAGTACTTC; CDR3 protein: CASSPLGTSSYEQYF
clone size: -; V gene: TRBV4-2; D gene: TRBD2; J gene: TRBJ2-6; CDR3 DNA: TGTGCCAGCAGCCCACTGGGGGAGGGGTTCCGGGCCAACGTCCTGACTTTC; CDR3 protein: CASSPLGEGFRANVLTF
clone size: -; V gene: TRBV4-3; D gene: -; J gene: TRBJ2-1; CDR3 DNA: TGCGCCAGCAGCCAAGGCCGGGGGAATGAGCAGTTCTTC; CDR3 protein: CASSQGRGNEQFF
clone size: -; V gene: TRBV7-2; D gene: -; J gene: TRBJ1-5; CDR3 DNA: TGTGCCAGCAGCGACGGGACAAGGCTGAATCAGCCCCAGCATTTT; CDR3 protein: CASSDGTRLNQPQHF
clone size: -; V gene: TRBV7-2; D gene: -; J gene: TRBJ2-3; CDR3 DNA: TGTGCCAGCAGCCGGGTCCGTTCTTCCACAGATACGCAGTATTTT; CDR3 protein: CASSRVRSSTDTQYF
clone size: -; V gene: TRBV7-9; D gene: TRBD1; J gene: TRBJ1-2; CDR3 DNA: TGTGCCAGCAGCCTCGCGTCGGGAGGACAGGGGTCCTATGGCTACACCTTC; CDR3 protein: CASSLASGGQGSYGYTF
clone size: few; V gene: TRBV29-1; D gene: TRBD1; J gene: TRBJ1-5; CDR3 DNA: TGCAGCGCCAGGACAGGGCTGGATAAGCCCCAGCATTTT; CDR3 protein: CSARTGLDKPQHF
clone size: -; V gene: TRBV5-1; D gene: TRBD1; J gene: TRBJ1-4; CDR3 DNA: TGCGCCAGCAGCTTGGGGACAGGGGGCACTAATGAAAAACTGTTTTTT; CDR3 protein: CASSLGTGGTNEKLFF
clone size: -; V gene: TRBV28; D gene: TRBD1; J gene: TRBJ1-5; CDR3 DNA: TGTGCCAGCAGACCCGAGACAGGGGCCAATCAGCCCCAGCATTTT; CDR3 protein: CASRPETGANQPQHF